The rows below give T cell receptor beta chains drawn from one sample of a study of molecular identifiers for immune sequencing clone quantification. MiXCR, applied by TCRdb to the PCR reads, yields one record per CDR3 protein. Here the sample spans 400,000 to 600,000 distinct CDR3 sequences, about 20% being singletons. The source material was naive CD8+ T cells from blood, with Jurkat cell RNA spiked in. The source of these receptors is a human donor in good health. Some libraries in this study had Jurkat cell RNA spiked in. Both conserved end residues are part of each CDR3. The D gene is left open where the match is weak. Clone size is given for some rows only: seen once, a few or many times, or a class if the clone is expanded.

clone size,V gene,J gene,D gene,CDR3 protein,CDR3 DNA
many,TRBV5-1,TRBJ1-1,TRBD1,CASSPEGARTNTEAFF,TGCGCCAGCAGCCCGGAGGGGGCGAGAACGAACACTGAAGCTTTCTTT
many,TRBV7-2,TRBJ2-2,-,CASSSRVFGELFF,TGTGCCAGCAGCTCCAGGGTGTTCGGGGAGCTGTTTTTT
many,TRBV28,TRBJ2-6,-,CASSLVGAGGGANVLTF,TGTGCCAGCAGTTTGGTGGGGGCAGGTGGTGGGGCCAACGTCCTGACTTTC
-,TRBV30,TRBJ1-2,-,CAWSEENYGYTF,TGTGCCTGGAGTGAAGAAAACTATGGCTACACCTTC
few,TRBV5-6,TRBJ1-6,-,CASSTRVTNSPLHF,TGTGCCAGCAGCACCCGGGTCACTAATTCACCCCTCCACTTT
many,TRBV4-3,TRBJ2-3,-,CASSPGANTDTQYF,TGCGCCAGCAGCCCCGGGGCCAACACAGATACGCAGTATTTT
-,TRBV6-1,TRBJ2-3,-,CASSELGGTPADTQYF,TGTGCCAGCAGTGAACTCGGCGGGACCCCCGCAGATACGCAGTATTTT
many,TRBV7-2,TRBJ2-3,-,CASSLVAGAHTDTQYF,TGTGCCAGCAGCTTAGTGGCAGGGGCGCACACAGATACGCAGTATTTT
few,TRBV20-1,TRBJ2-1,TRBD1,CSAADRGSNEQFF,TGCAGTGCTGCGGACAGGGGGAGCAATGAGCAGTTCTTC
-,TRBV24-1,TRBJ2-3,TRBD2,CATKASGGPTDTQYF,TGTGCCACCAAGGCTAGCGGGGGACCCACAGATACGCAGTATTTT
many,TRBV4-3,TRBJ2-7,-,CASSQEGGPTYEQYF,TGCGCCAGCAGCCAAGAGGGGGGCCCCACCTACGAGCAGTACTTC
-,TRBV27,TRBJ2-7,-,CASSTRLSSYEQYF,TGTGCCAGCAGTACTCGCCTGAGCTCCTACGAGCAGTACTTC
-,TRBV2,TRBJ2-7,TRBD2,CASTSAREGWYEQYF,TGTGCCAGCACGAGTGCGCGGGAGGGCTGGTACGAGCAGTACTTC
few,TRBV12-3/TRBV12-4,TRBJ1-6,TRBD1,CASSPTGGGSPLHF,TGTGCCAGCAGTCCTACAGGGGGCGGTTCACCCCTCCACTTT
-,TRBV6-6,TRBJ1-2,TRBD1,CASSYLITGQGRGYTF,TGTGCCAGCAGTTACCTAATTACTGGACAGGGGAGAGGCTACACCTTC
many,TRBV28,TRBJ2-5,-,CASRKDSSSQETQYF,TGTGCCAGCCGAAAGGACAGCTCTAGTCAAGAGACCCAGTACTTC
-,TRBV5-3,TRBJ2-7,TRBD2,CASSLEGGSPYEQYF,TGTGCCAGCAGCTTGGAGGGAGGGTCACCCTACGAGCAGTACTTC
-,TRBV20-1,TRBJ2-7,-,CSARDFWQGSYEQYF,TGCAGTGCTAGAGATTTTTGGCAGGGGTCCTACGAGCAGTACTTC
few,TRBV2,TRBJ2-7,TRBD1,CASKLQGDYEQYF,TGTGCCAGCAAGCTGCAGGGGGACTACGAGCAGTACTTC
-,TRBV7-9,TRBJ1-1,-,CASSTVPLAAEAFF,TGTGCCAGCAGCACCGTCCCCTTGGCGGCTGAAGCTTTCTTT
many,TRBV7-9,TRBJ2-7,TRBD1,CASSLVKDRYSYEQYF,TGTGCCAGCAGCTTAGTTAAGGACAGGTACTCCTACGAGCAGTACTTC
many,TRBV30,TRBJ2-2,TRBD2,CARGGLAGTGELFF,TGTGCCCGGGGGGGACTAGCCGGCACCGGGGAGCTGTTTTTT
-,TRBV24-1,TRBJ2-3,TRBD1,CATGQGSPYTQYF,TGTGCCACCGGACAGGGGAGCCCGTATACGCAGTATTTT
-,TRBV30,TRBJ1-1,TRBD1,CAWSVRDSKTEAFF,TGTGCCTGGAGTGTTCGGGACAGCAAGACTGAAGCTTTCTTT
few,TRBV7-9,TRBJ2-7,TRBD1,CASSQTPGQDYEQYF,TGTGCCAGCAGCCAAACACCGGGACAGGACTACGAGCAGTACTTC
-,TRBV27,TRBJ1-2,TRBD1,CASSFSAGDRASHDTNYGYTF,TGTGCCAGCAGTTTTTCCGCCGGGGACAGGGCATCGCACGATACTAACTATGGCTACACCTTC
few,TRBV27,TRBJ1-5,-,CASSRGLGQPQHF,TGTGCCAGCAGCCGCGGTCTGGGTCAGCCCCAGCATTTT
few,TRBV27,TRBJ2-1,TRBD2,CASSLAGGITYNEQFF,TGTGCCAGCAGTTTAGCGGGGGGGATTACCTACAATGAGCAGTTCTTC
few,TRBV5-6,TRBJ2-3,TRBD2,CASSLKGTVLAGGTDTQYF,TGTGCCAGCAGCTTGAAAGGGACGGTTCTAGCGGGGGGCACAGATACGCAGTATTTT
-,TRBV6-6,TRBJ2-1,-,CASSLQGSSSYNEQFF,TGTGCCAGCAGCCTACAGGGTTCGAGCTCCTACAATGAGCAGTTCTTC